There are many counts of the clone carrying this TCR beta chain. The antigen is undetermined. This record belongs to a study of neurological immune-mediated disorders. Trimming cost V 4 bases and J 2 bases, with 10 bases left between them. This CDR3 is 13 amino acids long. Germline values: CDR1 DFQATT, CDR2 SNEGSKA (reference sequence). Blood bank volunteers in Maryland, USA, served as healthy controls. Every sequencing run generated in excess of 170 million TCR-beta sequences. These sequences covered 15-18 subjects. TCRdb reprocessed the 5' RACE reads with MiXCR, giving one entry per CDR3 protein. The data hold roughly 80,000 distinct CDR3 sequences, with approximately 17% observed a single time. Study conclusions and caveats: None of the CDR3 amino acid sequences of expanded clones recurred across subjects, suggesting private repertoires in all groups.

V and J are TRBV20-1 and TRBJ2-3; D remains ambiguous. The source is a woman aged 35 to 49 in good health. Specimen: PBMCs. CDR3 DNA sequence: TGCAGTGCTATCCTGGGGAACACAGATACGCAGTATTTT. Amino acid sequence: CSAILGNTDTQYF.